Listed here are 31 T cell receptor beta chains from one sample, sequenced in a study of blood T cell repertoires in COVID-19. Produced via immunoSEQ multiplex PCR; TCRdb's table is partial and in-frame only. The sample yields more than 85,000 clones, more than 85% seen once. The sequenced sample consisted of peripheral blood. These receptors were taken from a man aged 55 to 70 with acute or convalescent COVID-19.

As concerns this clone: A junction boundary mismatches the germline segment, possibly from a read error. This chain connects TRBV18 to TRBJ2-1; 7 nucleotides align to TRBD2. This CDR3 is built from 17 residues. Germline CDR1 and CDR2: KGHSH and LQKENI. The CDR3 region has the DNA TGTGCCAGCTCCCCACTCCCCCAAGCGGGACTGAACAATGAGCAGTTCTTC. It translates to CASSPLPQAGLNNEQFF.

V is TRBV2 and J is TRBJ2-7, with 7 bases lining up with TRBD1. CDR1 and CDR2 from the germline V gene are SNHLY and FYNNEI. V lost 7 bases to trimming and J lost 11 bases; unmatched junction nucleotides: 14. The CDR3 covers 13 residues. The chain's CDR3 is CASNLGTALRKYF. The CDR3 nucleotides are TGTGCCAGCAATCTCGGGACAGCCCTTCGAAAGTACTTC.

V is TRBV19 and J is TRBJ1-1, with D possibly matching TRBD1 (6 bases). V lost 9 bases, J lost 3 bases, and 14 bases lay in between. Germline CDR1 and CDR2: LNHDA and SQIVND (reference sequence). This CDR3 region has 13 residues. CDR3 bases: TGTGCCAGATGGGCAGGGGCCGACACTGAAGCTTTCTTT. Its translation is CARWAGADTEAFF.

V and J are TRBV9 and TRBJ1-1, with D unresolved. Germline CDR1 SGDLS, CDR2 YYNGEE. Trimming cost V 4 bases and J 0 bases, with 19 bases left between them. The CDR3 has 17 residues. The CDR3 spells CASSRGRLSHMNTEAFF. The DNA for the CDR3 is TGTGCCAGCAGCCGTGGGAGGCTCTCTCATATGAACACTGAAGCTTTCTTT.

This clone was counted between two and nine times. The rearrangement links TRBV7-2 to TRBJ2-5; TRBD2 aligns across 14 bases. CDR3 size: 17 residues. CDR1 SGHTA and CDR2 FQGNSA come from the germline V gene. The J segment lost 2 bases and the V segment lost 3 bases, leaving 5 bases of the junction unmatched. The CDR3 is CASSFSGLAGGQETQYF. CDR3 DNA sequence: TGTGCCAGCAGCTTCTCCGGACTAGCGGGAGGTCAAGAGACCCAGTACTTC.

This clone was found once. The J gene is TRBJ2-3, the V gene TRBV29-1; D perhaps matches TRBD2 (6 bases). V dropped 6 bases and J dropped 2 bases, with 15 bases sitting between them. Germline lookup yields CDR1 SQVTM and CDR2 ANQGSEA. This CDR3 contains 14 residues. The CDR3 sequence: CSVPGVLITDTQYF. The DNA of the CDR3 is TGCAGCGTGCCGGGGGTCTTGATCACAGATACGCAGTATTTT.

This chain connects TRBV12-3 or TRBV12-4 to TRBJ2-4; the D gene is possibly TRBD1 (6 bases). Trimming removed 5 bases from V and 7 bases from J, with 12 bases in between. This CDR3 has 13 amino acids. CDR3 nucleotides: TGTGCCAGCAGTCCGAGGGGGTGGAACATTCAGTACTTC. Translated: CASSPRGWNIQYF.

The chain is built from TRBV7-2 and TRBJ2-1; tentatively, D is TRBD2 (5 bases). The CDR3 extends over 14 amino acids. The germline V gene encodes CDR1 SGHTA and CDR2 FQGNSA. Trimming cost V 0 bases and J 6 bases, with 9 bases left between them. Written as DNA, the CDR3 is TGTGCCAGCAGCTTAGCGCTAGCTGTCAATGAGCAGTTCTTC. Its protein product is CASSLALAVNEQFF.

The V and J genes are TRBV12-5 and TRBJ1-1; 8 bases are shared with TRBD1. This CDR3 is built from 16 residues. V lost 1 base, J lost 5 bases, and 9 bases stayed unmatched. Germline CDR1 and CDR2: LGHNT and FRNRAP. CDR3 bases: TGTGCTAGTGGTTTGGGAGGACAGGGCTCGGGGACTGAAGCTTTCTTT. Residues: CASGLGGQGSGTEAFF.

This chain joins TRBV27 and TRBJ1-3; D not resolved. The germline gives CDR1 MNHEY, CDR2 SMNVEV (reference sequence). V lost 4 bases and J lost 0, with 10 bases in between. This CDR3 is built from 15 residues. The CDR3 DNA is TGTGCCAGCAGTTCCCTGGGCCGCTCTGGAAACACCATATATTTT. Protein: CASSSLGRSGNTIYF.

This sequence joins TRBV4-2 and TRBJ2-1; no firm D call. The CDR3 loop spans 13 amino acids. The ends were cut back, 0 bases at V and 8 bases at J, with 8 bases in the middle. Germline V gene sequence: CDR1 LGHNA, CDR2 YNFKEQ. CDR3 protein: CASSQDLLHEQFF. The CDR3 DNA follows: TGTGCCAGCAGCCAAGATCTACTGCATGAGCAGTTCTTC.

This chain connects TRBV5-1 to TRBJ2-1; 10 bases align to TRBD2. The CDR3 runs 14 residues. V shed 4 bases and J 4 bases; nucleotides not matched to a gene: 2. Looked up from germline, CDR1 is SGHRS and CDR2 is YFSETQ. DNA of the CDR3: TGCGCCAGCAGCCAGCGGGAGGGGTACAATGAGCAGTTCTTC. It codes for CASSQREGYNEQFF.

CDR3: CSVIDTSSTEAFF. CDR3 DNA sequence: TGCAGCGTCATCGACACGTCTTCCACTGAAGCTTTCTTT. This sequence joins TRBV29-1 and TRBJ1-1; no definite D call. CDR1 is SQVTM, CDR2 ANQGSEA, per germline. Trimming removed 6 bases at V and 4 bases at J, with 15 bases between. The CDR3 length is 13 residues.

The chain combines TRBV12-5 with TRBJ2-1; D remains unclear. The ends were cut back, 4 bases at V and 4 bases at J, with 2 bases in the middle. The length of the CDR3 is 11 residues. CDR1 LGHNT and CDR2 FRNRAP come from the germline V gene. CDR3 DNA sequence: TGTGCTAGTGGTTCTTACAATGAGCAGTTCTTC. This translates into CASGSYNEQFF.

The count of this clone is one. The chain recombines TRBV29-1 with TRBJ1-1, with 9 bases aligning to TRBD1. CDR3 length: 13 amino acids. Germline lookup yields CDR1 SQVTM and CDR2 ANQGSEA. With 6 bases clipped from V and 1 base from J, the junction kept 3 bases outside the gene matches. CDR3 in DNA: TGCAGCGTACTACAGGGGGCGAACACTGAAGCTTTCTTT. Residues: CSVLQGANTEAFF.

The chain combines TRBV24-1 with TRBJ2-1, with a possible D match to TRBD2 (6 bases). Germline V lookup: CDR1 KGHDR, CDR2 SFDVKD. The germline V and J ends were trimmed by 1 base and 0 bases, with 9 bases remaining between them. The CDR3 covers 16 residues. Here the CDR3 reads CATSDLSGPSYNEQFF. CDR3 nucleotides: TGTGCCACCAGTGATTTAAGCGGGCCCTCCTACAATGAGCAGTTCTTC.

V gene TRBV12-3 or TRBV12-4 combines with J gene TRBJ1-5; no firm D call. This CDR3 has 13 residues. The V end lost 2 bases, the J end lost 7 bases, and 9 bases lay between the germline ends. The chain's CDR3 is CASSLSFRQPQHF. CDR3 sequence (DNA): TGTGCCAGCAGTTTATCGTTCAGACAGCCCCAGCATTTT.

CDR3 protein: CAISGSGQYSSYNEQFF. The CDR3 DNA reads as TGTGCCATCAGTGGGTCCGGACAGTACAGCTCCTACAATGAGCAGTTCTTC. The chain employs TRBV10-3 and TRBJ2-1; tentatively, D is TRBD1 (6 bases). The V gene lost 4 bases and the J gene lost 0 bases, with 16 bases spanning the gap. The germline CDR1 and CDR2 sequences are ENHRY and SYGVKD. CDR3 size: 17 residues.

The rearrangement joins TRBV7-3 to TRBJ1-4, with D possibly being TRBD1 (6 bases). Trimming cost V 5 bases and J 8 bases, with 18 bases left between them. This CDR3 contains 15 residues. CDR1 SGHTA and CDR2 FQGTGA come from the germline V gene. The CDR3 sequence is CASSQSGARGEKLFF. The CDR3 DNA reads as TGTGCCAGCAGCCAATCAGGGGCAAGGGGGGAAAAACTGTTTTTT.

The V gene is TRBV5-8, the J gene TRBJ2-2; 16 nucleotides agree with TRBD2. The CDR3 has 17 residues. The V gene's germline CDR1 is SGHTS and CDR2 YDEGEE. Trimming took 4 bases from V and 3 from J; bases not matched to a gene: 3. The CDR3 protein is CASSPGLAGGYTGELFF. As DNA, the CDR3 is TGTGCCAGCAGCCCGGGACTAGCGGGAGGGTACACCGGGGAGCTGTTTTTT.

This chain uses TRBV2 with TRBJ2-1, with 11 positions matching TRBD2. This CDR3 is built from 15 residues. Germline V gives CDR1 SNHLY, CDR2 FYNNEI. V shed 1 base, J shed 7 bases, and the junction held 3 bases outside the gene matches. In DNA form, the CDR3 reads TGTGCCAGCAGTGAAGTCCGACTAGCGGGGAATGAGCAGTTCTTC. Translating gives CASSEVRLAGNEQFF. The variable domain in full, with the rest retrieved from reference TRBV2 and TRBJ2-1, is EPEVTQTPSHQVTQMGQEVILRCVPISNHLYFYWYRQILGQKVEFLVSFYNNEISEKSEIFDDQFSVERPDGSNFTLKIRSTKLEDSAMYFCASSEVRLAGNEQFFGPGTRLTVL.

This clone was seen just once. DNA of the CDR3: TGTGCCAGTAGTATTATGCGGGAGAGCGGCGAAAAACTGTTTTTT. It is translated as CASSIMRESGEKLFF. This chain joins TRBV19 and TRBJ1-4, with D hard to call. This CDR3 comprises 15 residues. Germline V gene lookup returns CDR1 LNHDA and CDR2 SQIVND (reference sequence). The germline V and J ends were trimmed by 3 bases and 8 bases, with 16 bases remaining between them.

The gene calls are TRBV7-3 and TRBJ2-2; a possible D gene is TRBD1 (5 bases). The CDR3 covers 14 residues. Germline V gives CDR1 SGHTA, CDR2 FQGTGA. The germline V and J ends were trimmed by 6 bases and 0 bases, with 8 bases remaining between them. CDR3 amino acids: CASSKGPNTGELFF. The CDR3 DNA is TGTGCCAGCAGTAAGGGGCCGAACACCGGGGAGCTGTTTTTT.

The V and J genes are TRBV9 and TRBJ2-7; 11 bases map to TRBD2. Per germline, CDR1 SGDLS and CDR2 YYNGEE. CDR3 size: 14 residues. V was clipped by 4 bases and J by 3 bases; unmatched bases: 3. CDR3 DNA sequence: TGTGCCAGCAGCCCCCTAGCGGGGGGCTACGAGCAGTACTTC. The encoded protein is CASSPLAGGYEQYF.

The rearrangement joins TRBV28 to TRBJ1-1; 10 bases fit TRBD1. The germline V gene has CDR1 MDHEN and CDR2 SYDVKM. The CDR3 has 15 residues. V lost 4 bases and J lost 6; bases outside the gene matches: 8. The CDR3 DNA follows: TGTGCCAGCAGTTCATCCGGGACAGGGGCTTCTGAAGCTTTCTTT. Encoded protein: CASSSSGTGASEAFF.

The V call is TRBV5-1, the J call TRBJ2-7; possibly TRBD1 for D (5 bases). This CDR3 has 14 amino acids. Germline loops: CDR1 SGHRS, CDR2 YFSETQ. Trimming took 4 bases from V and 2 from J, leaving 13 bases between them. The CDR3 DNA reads TGCGCCAGCAGCAGGGCAGGGCTTCCCTACGAGCAGTACTTC. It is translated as CASSRAGLPYEQYF.

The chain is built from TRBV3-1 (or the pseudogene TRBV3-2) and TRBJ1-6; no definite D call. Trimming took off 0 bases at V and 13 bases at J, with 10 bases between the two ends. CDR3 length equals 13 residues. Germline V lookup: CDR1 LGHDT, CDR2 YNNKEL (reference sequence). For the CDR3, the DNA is TGTGCCAGCAGCCAAGAGTCCTGGGCCCCCCTCCACTTT. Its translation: CASSQESWAPLHF.

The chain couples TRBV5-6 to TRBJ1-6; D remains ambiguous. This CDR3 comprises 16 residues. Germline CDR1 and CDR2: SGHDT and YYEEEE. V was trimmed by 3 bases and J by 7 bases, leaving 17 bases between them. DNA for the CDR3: TGTGCCAGCAGCTCTAGTCCCCGGCGGTTCAATTCACCCCTCCACTTT. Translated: CASSSSPRRFNSPLHF.

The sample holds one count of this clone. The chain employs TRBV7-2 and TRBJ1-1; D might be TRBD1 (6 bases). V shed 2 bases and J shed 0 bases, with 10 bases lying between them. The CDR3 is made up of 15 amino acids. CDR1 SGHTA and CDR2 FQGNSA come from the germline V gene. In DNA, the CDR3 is TGTGCCAGCAGCTTATCCCAGGGGATGAACACTGAAGCTTTCTTT. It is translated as CASSLSQGMNTEAFF.

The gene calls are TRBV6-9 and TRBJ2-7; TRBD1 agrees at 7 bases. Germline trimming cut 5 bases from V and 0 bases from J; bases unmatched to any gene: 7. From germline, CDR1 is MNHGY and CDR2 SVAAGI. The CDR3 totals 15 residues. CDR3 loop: CASSTGQDSSYEQYV. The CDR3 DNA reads TGTGCCAGCAGTACCGGACAGGACAGCTCCTACGAGCAGTACGTC.

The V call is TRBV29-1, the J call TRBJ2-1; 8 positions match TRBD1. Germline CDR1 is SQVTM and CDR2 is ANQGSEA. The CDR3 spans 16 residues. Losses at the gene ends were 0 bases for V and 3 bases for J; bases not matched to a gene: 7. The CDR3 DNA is TGCAGCGTTGAAGATCTATCAGGGGGCGGCTACAATGAGCAGTTCTTC. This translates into CSVEDLSGGGYNEQFF.